Below are 10 T cell receptor beta chains sequenced from a single sample in a study of PD-1 blockade in classical Hodgkin lymphoma. Indicated time point: cycle 4 day 1 (C4D1), after 6 weeks of nivolumab. Each patient relapsed following autologous stem cell transplantation, and prior brentuximab vedotin exposure differed. The method was immunoSEQ multiplex PCR; TCRdb's version includes in-frame clones alone and lacks a portion of them. This sample carries 15,000 to 20,000 clones, around 84% of them seen once, and the ten largest clones take about 22%. Specimen: peripheral blood mononuclear cells (PBMCs), collected before the fourth cycle of nivolumab. The receptors derive from a human donor with classical Hodgkin lymphoma.

The chain joins TRBV20-1 to TRBJ2-3; D unresolved. This CDR3 contains 11 residues. V lost 3 bases and J 6 bases, leaving 7 bases between the germline ends. Germline values: CDR1 DFQATT, CDR2 SNEGSKA (reference sequence). CDR3 nucleotide sequence: TGCAGTGCTAGCTACCGGGATACGCAGTATTTT. Protein: CSASYRDTQYF.

The chain combines TRBV5-6 with TRBJ2-7, with D possibly being TRBD1 (6 bases). The CDR3 loop spans 15 amino acids. The V end lost 5 bases, the J end lost 2 bases, and 17 bases lay between the germline ends. Germline CDR1 reads SGHDT; CDR2 reads YYEEEE. CDR3: CASSLRGTLTYEQYV. In DNA form, the CDR3 reads TGTGCCAGCAGTCTCAGGGGCACACTCACCTACGAGCAGTACGTC.

This chain uses TRBV7-9 with TRBJ1-1; D is uncertain. The germline gives CDR1 SEHNR, CDR2 FQNEAQ (reference sequence). The CDR3 is made up of 13 amino acids. V dropped 3 bases and J dropped 0 bases, with 5 bases sitting between them. CDR3 coding DNA: TGTGCCAGCAGCTTTGTCTTGAACACTGAAGCTTTCTTT. Translated: CASSFVLNTEAFF.

The V gene is TRBV30, the J gene TRBJ1-4; 9 bases agree with TRBD1. CDR3 length: 15 residues. The V segment lost 3 bases and the J segment 7 bases; nucleotides outside the gene matches: 9. Per the germline V gene, CDR1 is GTSNPN and CDR2 is SVGIG (reference sequence). The CDR3 region has the DNA TGTGCCTGGAGAGAGGGACAGGGCTCGACTGAAAAACTGTTTTTT. Its protein product is CAWREGQGSTEKLFF.

The J gene is TRBJ1-3, the V gene TRBV7-2; 7 bases fit TRBD1. The CDR3 consists of 16 residues. Germline lookup yields CDR1 SGHTA and CDR2 FQGNSA. Unmatched junction bases numbered 14, after V lost 5 bases and J lost 7 bases. The CDR3 DNA reads as TGTGCCAGCAGCGAAGGGACAGTCCTCCAGGGGAACACCATATATTTT. This sequence encodes CASSEGTVLQGNTIYF. The whole variable domain, remainder taken from reference TRBV7-2 and TRBJ1-3, is GAGVSQSPSNKVTEKGKDVELRCDPISGHTALYWYRQSLGQGLEFLIYFQGNSAPDKSGLPSDRFSAERTGGSVSTLTIQRTQQEDSAVYLCASSEGTVLQGNTIYFGEGSWLTVV.

This clone was seen a few times. The chain uses TRBV19 and TRBJ2-2, with a weak D call TRBD2 (5 bases). The germline gives CDR1 LNHDA, CDR2 SQIVND (reference sequence). The CDR3 length is 15 residues. Between the trimmed V and J ends, which lost 5 bases and 8 bases, there was a span of 18 bases. The CDR3 DNA sequence: TGTGCCAGTAGTCTACGGACTCCTACTCCAGGGGAGCTGTTTTTT. Translated, it gives CASSLRTPTPGELFF.

The chain couples TRBV28 to TRBJ2-3, with 8 bases matching TRBD2. V dropped 6 bases and J dropped 1; count of bases not matched to a gene: 6. Germline CDR1 and CDR2: MDHEN and SYDVKM. The CDR3 is 15 amino acids. The CDR3 here is CASRTGGEGTDTQYF. Here the CDR3 DNA reads TGTGCCAGCAGGACGGGGGGGGAGGGCACAGATACGCAGTATTTT.

Comments on this clone: Other DNA sequences in this specimen translate into the identical CDR3. This chain links TRBV9 with TRBJ2-4, with D uncertain. The V end lost 3 bases, the J end lost 3 bases, and 13 bases lay between the germline ends. Looked up from germline, CDR1 is SGDLS and CDR2 is YYNGEE. The CDR3 contains 15 residues. CDR3 region: CASSASWDNKNIQYF. The DNA of the CDR3 is TGTGCCAGCAGCGCCTCATGGGATAACAAAAACATTCAGTACTTC.

The V gene is TRBV7-3, the J gene TRBJ2-3; TRBD2 matches at 13 bases. V shed 1 base and J 0 bases; nucleotides not matched to a gene: 19. Germline V gene data show CDR1 as SGHTA and CDR2 as FQGTGA. The CDR3 contains 23 residues. DNA for the CDR3: TGTGCCAGCAGCTTAAGGTTTCCCCACCCATGGGGGACTAGCGGGGCAAGCACAGATACGCAGTATTTT. Its protein product is CASSLRFPHPWGTSGASTDTQYF.

The genes are TRBV6-1 and TRBJ1-6, with D perhaps matching TRBD1 (6 bases). This CDR3 spans 14 amino acids. Deletions cut 7 bases from V and 4 bases from J, with 11 bases between. Germline V gene data show CDR1 as MNHNS and CDR2 as SASEGT. CDR3 DNA: TGTGCCAGCATGGGCAGGGGTTATAATTCACCCCTCCACTTT. Amino acid sequence: CASMGRGYNSPLHF.